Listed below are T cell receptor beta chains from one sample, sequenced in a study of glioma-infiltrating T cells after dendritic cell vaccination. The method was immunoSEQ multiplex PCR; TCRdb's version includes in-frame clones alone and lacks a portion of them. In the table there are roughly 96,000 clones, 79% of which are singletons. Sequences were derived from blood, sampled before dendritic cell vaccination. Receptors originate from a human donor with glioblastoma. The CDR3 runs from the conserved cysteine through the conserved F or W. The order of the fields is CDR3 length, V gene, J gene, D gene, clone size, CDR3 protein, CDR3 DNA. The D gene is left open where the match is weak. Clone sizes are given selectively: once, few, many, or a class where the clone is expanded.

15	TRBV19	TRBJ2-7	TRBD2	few	CASSIAIAGAGEQYF	TGTGCCAGTAGTATAGCGATAGCGGGAGCGGGCGAGCAGTACTTC
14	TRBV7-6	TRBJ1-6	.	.	CASSLSGLDSPLHF	TGTGCCAGCAGCTTGAGCGGGCTGGATTCACCCCTCCACTTT
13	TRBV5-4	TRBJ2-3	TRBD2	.	CASSPGTSGVTYF	TGTGCCAGCAGTCCCGGGACTAGCGGGGTAACGTATTTT
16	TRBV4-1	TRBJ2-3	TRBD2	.	CASSQETSGVTDTQYF	TGCGCCAGCAGCCAGGAGACTAGCGGGGTTACAGATACGCAGTATTTT
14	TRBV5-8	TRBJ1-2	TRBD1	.	CASSLGQGGYGYTF	TGTGCCAGCAGCTTAGGACAGGGAGGCTATGGCTACACCTTC
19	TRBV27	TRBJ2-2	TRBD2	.	CASSHHPPGLAFNTGELFF	TGTGCCAGCAGTCACCACCCCCCTGGACTAGCGTTTAACACCGGGGAGCTGTTTTTT
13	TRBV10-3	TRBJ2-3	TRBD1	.	CAIRQGTTDTQYF	TGTGCCATCAGACAGGGGACCACAGATACGCAGTATTTT
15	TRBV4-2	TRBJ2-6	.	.	CASSPPGSGANVLTF	TGTGCCAGCAGCCCGCCCGGCTCTGGGGCCAACGTCCTGACTTTC
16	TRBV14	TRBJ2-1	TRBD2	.	CASSHLLAGGRDEQFF	TGTGCCAGCAGCCACCTACTAGCGGGAGGGAGAGATGAGCAGTTCTTC
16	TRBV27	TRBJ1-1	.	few	CASSPRQYLMNTEAFF	TGTGCCAGCAGTCCCCGACAGTACCTAATGAACACTGAAGCTTTCTTT
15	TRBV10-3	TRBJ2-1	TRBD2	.	CAIGGTSGGDNEQFF	TGTGCCATCGGCGGGACTAGCGGAGGGGACAATGAGCAGTTCTTC
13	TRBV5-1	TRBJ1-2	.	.	CASSIGQPYGYTF	TGCGCCAGCAGCATAGGACAGCCGTATGGCTACACCTTC
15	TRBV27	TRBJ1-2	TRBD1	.	CASSWDGRGFYGYTF	TGTGCCAGCAGTTGGGACGGCAGGGGGTTCTATGGCTACACCTTC
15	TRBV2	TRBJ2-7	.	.	CATQTRQAQSYEQYF	TGTGCCACCCAAACTCGACAGGCCCAGTCCTACGAGCAGTACTTC
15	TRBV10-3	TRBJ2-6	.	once	CAISESNSGANVLTF	TGTGCCATCAGTGAGTCTAATTCTGGGGCCAACGTCCTGACTTTC
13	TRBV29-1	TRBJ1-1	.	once	CSVEKQGEVEAFF	TGCAGCGTTGAAAAACAGGGAGAAGTCGAAGCTTTCTTT
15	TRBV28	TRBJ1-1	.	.	CASRKGGVLNTEAFF	TGTGCCAGCAGAAAAGGGGGGGTCCTGAACACTGAAGCTTTCTTT
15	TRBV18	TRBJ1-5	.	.	CASSPKGEGGQPQHF	TGTGCCAGCTCACCAAAGGGGGAGGGCGGGCAGCCCCAGCATTTT
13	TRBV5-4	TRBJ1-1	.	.	CASSRDRNTEAFF	TGTGCCAGCAGCCGAGACAGGAACACTGAAGCTTTCTTT
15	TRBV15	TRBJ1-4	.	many	CATAPFRDTGDSRVF	TGTGCCACCGCTCCATTCCGGGACACGGGTGATTCAAGGGTTTTT
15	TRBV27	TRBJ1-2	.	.	CASSLWGAGPLGYTF	TGTGCCAGCAGTTTATGGGGTGCGGGCCCCCTTGGCTACACCTTC
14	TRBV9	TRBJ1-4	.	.	CASSVGGSEEKLFF	TGTGCCAGCAGCGTAGGCGGGTCTGAAGAAAAACTGTTTTTT
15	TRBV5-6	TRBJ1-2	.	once	CASSLDPRANYGYTF	TGTGCCAGCAGCTTGGACCCGAGAGCTAACTATGGCTACACCTTC
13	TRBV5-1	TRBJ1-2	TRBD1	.	CASSLGDRVGYTF	TGCGCCAGCAGCTTGGGGGACAGGGTGGGGTACACCTTC
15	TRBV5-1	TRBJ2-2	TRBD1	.	CASSYRGLDTGELFF	TGCGCCAGCAGCTACAGGGGGCTGGACACCGGGGAGCTGTTTTTT
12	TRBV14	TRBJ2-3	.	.	CASSQVASTQYF	TGTGCCAGCAGCCAAGTTGCTAGCACGCAGTATTTT
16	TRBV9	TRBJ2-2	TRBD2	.	CASSVVGGDNTGELFF	TGTGCCAGCAGCGTAGTTGGGGGGGACAACACCGGGGAGCTGTTTTTT
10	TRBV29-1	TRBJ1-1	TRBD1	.	CLTGGTEAFF	TGTTTGACAGGGGGGACTGAAGCTTTCTTT
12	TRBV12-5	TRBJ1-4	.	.	CASGLRGEKLFF	TGTGCTAGTGGTTTGAGGGGTGAAAAACTGTTTTTT
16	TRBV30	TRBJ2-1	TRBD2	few	CAWSVSPSGAYNEQFF	TGTGCCTGGAGTGTATCCCCTAGCGGGGCCTACAATGAGCAGTTCTTC
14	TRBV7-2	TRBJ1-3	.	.	CASSLDSSGNTIYF	TGTGCCAGCAGCTTAGACAGCTCTGGAAACACCATATATTTT
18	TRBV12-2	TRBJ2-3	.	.	CASRGGLAGGPSTDTQYF	TGTGCAAGTCGCGGGGGACTAGCGGGAGGACCTAGCACAGATACGCAGTATTTT
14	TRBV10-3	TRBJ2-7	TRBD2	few	CAISELAGVGKQYF	TGTGCCATCAGTGAACTAGCGGGAGTAGGCAAGCAGTACTTC
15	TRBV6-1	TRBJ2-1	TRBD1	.	CASTTLGQGYNEQFF	TGTGCCAGCACCACTCTCGGACAGGGTTACAATGAGCAGTTCTTC
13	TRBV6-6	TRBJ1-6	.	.	CASSSTGHSPLHF	TGTGCCAGCAGTTCGACAGGTCATTCACCCCTCCACTTT
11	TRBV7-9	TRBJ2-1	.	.	CASGGVDEQFF	TGTGCCAGCGGCGGCGTGGATGAGCAGTTCTTC
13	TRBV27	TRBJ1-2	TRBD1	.	CASSLGQGSGYTF	TGTGCCAGCAGTTTGGGACAGGGATCTGGCTACACCTTC
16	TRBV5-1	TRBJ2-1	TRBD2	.	CASSLGWGGIDNEQFF	TGCGCCAGCAGCTTAGGTTGGGGGGGGATAGACAATGAGCAGTTCTTC
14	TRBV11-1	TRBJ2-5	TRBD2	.	CASSPGTSEETQYF	TGTGCCAGCAGCCCCGGGACTAGCGAAGAGACCCAGTACTTC
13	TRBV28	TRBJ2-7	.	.	CASSLGREPEQYF	TGTGCCAGCAGTCTGGGCAGGGAACCCGAGCAGTACTTC
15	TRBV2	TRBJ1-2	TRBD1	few	CASSEATGVQYGYTF	TGTGCCAGCAGTGAAGCGACAGGGGTCCAATATGGCTACACCTTC
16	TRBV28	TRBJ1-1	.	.	CASSLSLGQTKIFAFF	TGTGCCAGCAGTTTAAGTCTTGGACAGACTAAAATTTTCGCTTTCTTT
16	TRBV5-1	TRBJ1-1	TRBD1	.	CASSLIAGGPGTEAFF	TGCGCCAGCAGCTTGATAGCAGGGGGCCCGGGGACTGAAGCTTTCTTT
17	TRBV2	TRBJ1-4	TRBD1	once	CASRFPGQGAPNEKLFF	TGTGCCAGCCGCTTTCCGGGACAGGGGGCGCCTAATGAAAAACTGTTTTTT
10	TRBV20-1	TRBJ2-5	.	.	CSAQQETQYF	TGCAGTGCTCAACAAGAGACCCAGTACTTC
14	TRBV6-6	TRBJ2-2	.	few	CASSAYQGSGELFF	TGTGCCAGCAGTGCCTACCAGGGATCCGGGGAGCTGTTTTTT
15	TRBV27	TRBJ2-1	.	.	CASTPGAGGLNEQFF	TGTGCCAGCACCCCGGGGGCAGGGGGGCTGAATGAGCAGTTCTTC
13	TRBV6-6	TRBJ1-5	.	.	CASSFSSNQPQHF	TGTGCCAGCAGTTTTAGTAGCAATCAGCCCCAGCATTTT
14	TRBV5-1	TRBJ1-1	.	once	CASSFNTGYTEAFF	TGCGCCAGCAGTTTCAATACAGGGTACACTGAAGCTTTCTTT
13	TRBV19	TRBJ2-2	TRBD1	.	CASSPQGAGELFF	TGTGCCAGTAGTCCCCAGGGGGCCGGGGAGCTGTTTTTT
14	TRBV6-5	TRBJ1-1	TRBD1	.	CASSPFTGDTEAFF	TGTGCCAGCAGCCCATTTACAGGGGACACTGAAGCTTTCTTT
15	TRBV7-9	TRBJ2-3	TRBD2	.	CASSSAGVPTNTQYF	TGTGCCAGCAGTTCAGCGGGAGTGCCCACAAATACGCAGTATTTT
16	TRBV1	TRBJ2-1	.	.	CTSSQDVEEIYNEQFF	TGCACCAGCAGCCAAGATGTTGAGGAAATCTACAATGAGCAGTTCTTC
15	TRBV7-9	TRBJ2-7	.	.	CASSLEGGVGHEQYF	TGTGCCAGCAGCTTAGAGGGAGGAGTTGGCCACGAGCAGTACTTC